Below, one T cell receptor (beta chain) is given with its context. Per the authors' pipeline: Amplification of reference gene primers was used by the study to estimate nucleated cell counts. Libraries were prepared by immunoSEQ multiplex PCR; TCRdb keeps only in-frame clonotypes and omits some of them. V and J calls and clone size are those listed in that table; D and trimming were worked out from the DNA. Among about 110,000 clones, more than 75% were seen once, and the ten largest hold about 4.5%. The record originates from a study of blood T cell repertoires in COVID-19. The specimen was peripheral blood. The source of this sequence is a man between 40 and 49 years old with acute or convalescent COVID-19.

CDR3 sequence (DNA): TGTGCCAGCAGCCACGGGATAACAGGGGGAGGCGGCTACACCTTC. Amino acid sequence: CASSHGITGGGGYTF. The V and J genes are TRBV5-8 and TRBJ1-2, with TRBD1 matching 8 bases. CDR1 and CDR2 (germline): SGHTS, YDEGEE. The trim removed 4 bases at V and 8 bases at J, leaving 13 bases unmatched. This CDR3 is built from 15 residues.